This T cell receptor (beta chain) was identified during a study of identical twins. Each CDR3 protein gets one entry after TCRdb re-called the 5' RACE reads with MiXCR. The data show some 500,000 distinct CDR3 sequences, about 20% seen once. V lost 5 bases, J lost 9 bases, and 17 bases lay in between. The germline V gene has CDR1 MNHEY and CDR2 SMNVEV (reference sequence). This CDR3 has 14 residues. These data were likewise used in another study, on T cells expressing NK-cell markers.

The V and J genes are TRBV27 and TRBJ1-5; D is ambiguous. The sequence was obtained from a woman under 30 in good health. Material: CD4+ T cells sorted from blood. The CDR3 loop is CASSPRALSGPQHF. In nucleotides, the CDR3 is TGTGCCAGCAGTCCCCGAGCCCTCTCAGGGCCCCAGCATTTT.